What follows describes a single TCR beta chain. Its antigen is not known. Among the donors, all were healthy bone marrow donors. CDR1 LNHDA and CDR2 SQIVND come from the germline V gene (reference sequence). Trimming left V 1 base short and J 7 bases short, with 8 bases between. The length of the CDR3 is 13 residues. The data derive from a study of cytomegalovirus exposure and HLA in healthy donors. The wider study: Inside one of the first data releases sat about 85 million unique TCRs taken from HLA-typed donors. Overall study results and limits: Among the sequence variants, a highly shared cluster was likely an artifact of sequencing. CMV serostatus was the sole immune exposure information available.

Primers included in the PCR were 60 Vbeta and 13 Jbeta primers. Method: immunoSEQ multiplex PCR; TCRdb's copy keeps in-frame clones and lacks some. The sample records 35,000 to 45,000 clones, around 50% being singletons. This sequence originates from a human donor in good health. Sequencing input: PBMCs. The J gene is TRBJ2-1, the V gene TRBV19; TRBD1 is a possible D gene (5 bases). CDR3 in amino acids: CASSIVAGNEQFF. Written as DNA, the CDR3 is TGTGCCAGTAGTATAGTCGCAGGGAATGAGCAGTTCTTC.